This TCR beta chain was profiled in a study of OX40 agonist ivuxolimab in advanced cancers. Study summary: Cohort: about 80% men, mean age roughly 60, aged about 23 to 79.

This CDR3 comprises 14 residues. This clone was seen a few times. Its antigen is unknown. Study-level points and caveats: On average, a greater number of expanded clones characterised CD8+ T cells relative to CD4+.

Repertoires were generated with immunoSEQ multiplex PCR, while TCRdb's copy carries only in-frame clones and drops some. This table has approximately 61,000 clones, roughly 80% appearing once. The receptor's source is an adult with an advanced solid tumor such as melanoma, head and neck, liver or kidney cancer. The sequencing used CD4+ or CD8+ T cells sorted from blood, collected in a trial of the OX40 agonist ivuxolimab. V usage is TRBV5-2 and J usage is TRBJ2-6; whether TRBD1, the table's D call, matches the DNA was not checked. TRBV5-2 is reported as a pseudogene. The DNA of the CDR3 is TGTGCCAGCAGTACACAAAGTCGGGCCAACGTCCTGACTTTC. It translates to CASSTQSRANVLTF.